The rows below give T cell receptor beta chains drawn from one sample of a study of PD-1 blockade in classical Hodgkin lymphoma. The repertoire was sequenced with immunoSEQ multiplex PCR; TCRdb's copy has only in-frame clones and lacks some. Of nearly 60,000 clones detected, about 91% appear once; the ten largest clones hold 10%. The sequencing here drew on peripheral blood mononuclear cells (PBMCs), taken before the second cycle of nivolumab. The receptors were sampled from a human donor with classical Hodgkin lymphoma. Both conserved end residues are part of each CDR3. D genes are given only for firm matches. Not all rows give a size; the values are once, few, many and, for expanded clones, a class.

CDR3 length,D gene,J gene,clone size,V gene,CDR3 DNA,CDR3 protein
16,.,TRBJ2-6,.,TRBV4-2,TGTGCCAGCAGCCAAGAAGACCACTCTGGGGCCAACGTCCTGACTTTC,CASSQEDHSGANVLTF
16,TRBD1,TRBJ1-5,once,TRBV15,TGTGCCACCAGCAGTCAAGCCGGGACAGTCAATCAGCCCCAGCATTTT,CATSSQAGTVNQPQHF
8,.,TRBJ2-3,once,TRBV30,TGTGCCTGGAACGGGCAGTATTTT,CAWNGQYF
17,TRBD2,TRBJ2-2,medium-sized,TRBV7-9,TGTGCCAGCAGCTCCTTACCGGGACTAGCGGGAGCCGGGGAGCTGTTTTTT,CASSSLPGLAGAGELFF
14,.,TRBJ1-6,.,TRBV6-5,TGTGCCAGCAGCCTCCAGGGTTATAATTCACCCCTCCACTTT,CASSLQGYNSPLHF
20,TRBD1,TRBJ2-1,few,TRBV13,TGTGCCAGCAGCTTAGAGGGAGGGACAGGGGCCCCCAACTCCTACAATGAGCAGTTCTTC,CASSLEGGTGAPNSYNEQFF
14,.,TRBJ1-5,.,TRBV29-1,TGCAGCGCCCGCGACAATCATAGCAATCAGCCCCAGCATTTT,CSARDNHSNQPQHF
16,TRBD1,TRBJ2-1,.,TRBV18,TGTGCCAGCTCACTACTAGCCGGACAGGGGGACAATGAGCAGTTCTTC,CASSLLAGQGDNEQFF
15,TRBD2,TRBJ2-1,few,TRBV19,TGTGCCAGTAGTTCGCCTAGCGGGTATAACAATGAGCAGTTCTTC,CASSSPSGYNNEQFF
15,.,TRBJ1-5,.,TRBV30,TGTGCCTGGAGTGACCTTGGGGATAGCAATCAGCCCCAGCATTTT,CAWSDLGDSNQPQHF
14,TRBD2,TRBJ2-1,.,TRBV11-3,TGTGCCAGCAGCCCCTGGGGACTAGCCAATGAGCAGTTCTTC,CASSPWGLANEQFF
13,.,TRBJ2-7,.,TRBV19,TGTGCCAGTAGGATAGCAGGGACCGACGAGCAGTACTTC,CASRIAGTDEQYF
13,.,TRBJ1-4,once,TRBV4-2,TGTGCCAGCAGCCAAGATAGTTCCGAAAAACTGTTTTTT,CASSQDSSEKLFF
16,.,TRBJ2-1,.,TRBV13,TGTGCCAGCAGCTTTTTAGTCGGGGGCGCTATCTATGAGCAGTTCTTC,CASSFLVGGAIYEQFF
14,.,TRBJ1-1,once,TRBV7-2,TGTGCCAGCAGCTTCGGAAATTTGAACACTGAAGCTTTCTTT,CASSFGNLNTEAFF
17,.,TRBJ2-6,.,TRBV21-1,TGTGCCAGCAGCAAAGGGGGAGCCGGCTCTGGGGCCAACGTCCTGACTTTC,CASSKGGAGSGANVLTF
15,TRBD2,TRBJ2-5,once,TRBV5-1,TGCGCCAGCGCCCCCCGACTAGCGGGAGTGGAGACCCAGTACTTC,CASAPRLAGVETQYF
16,.,TRBJ2-3,.,TRBV7-6,TGTGCCAGCAGCTTACTATTGGTAGGGGGCACAGATACGCAGTATTTT,CASSLLLVGGTDTQYF
12,.,TRBJ1-3,once,TRBV11-2,TGTGCCAGCAGCGTGCTGAGAAACACCATATATTTT,CASSVLRNTIYF
15,TRBD2,TRBJ2-1,once,TRBV2,TGTGCCAGCAGTGATACCCAGCGGGATAGGAATGAGCAGTTCTTC,CASSDTQRDRNEQFF
14,.,TRBJ1-5,.,TRBV9,TGTGCCAGCAGCGTAGCAGGGGGCAATCAGCCCCAGCATTTT,CASSVAGGNQPQHF
18,.,TRBJ2-7,once,TRBV4-3,TGCGCCAGCAGCCAAGATCCTTGGGGCAGCTTTGGCTCCTACGAGCAGTACTTC,CASSQDPWGSFGSYEQYF
14,TRBD1,TRBJ2-3,.,TRBV9,TGTGCCAGCAGCGAGGGAACAGGGGATTGGGGGCAGTATTTT,CASSEGTGDWGQYF
15,TRBD1,TRBJ1-3,once,TRBV6-1,TGTGCCAGCAGTTCCGGGACAGGGTTTGGAAACACCATATATTTT,CASSSGTGFGNTIYF
14,.,TRBJ2-3,.,TRBV5-1,TGCGCCAGCAGCTTGATTTCCTATTCAGATACGCAGTATTTT,CASSLISYSDTQYF
14,.,TRBJ1-1,.,TRBV27,TGTGCCAGCAGTTTGAACAGGAAAAACACTGAAGCTTTCTTT,CASSLNRKNTEAFF
17,TRBD1,TRBJ1-2,.,TRBV7-8,TGTGCCAGCAGCCCCGACAGGGGGCGAGAAACTAACTATGGCTACACCTTC,CASSPDRGRETNYGYTF
15,TRBD1,TRBJ2-5,.,TRBV5-6,TGTGCCAGCAGCGGGGGGACAGGGATAGGAGAGACCCAGTACTTC,CASSGGTGIGETQYF
13,.,TRBJ2-7,.,TRBV28,TGTGCCAGCAGTTCCCTCCCTCGGTACGAGCAGTACTTC,CASSSLPRYEQYF
15,.,TRBJ2-4,.,TRBV4-3,TGCGCCAGCAGCCAAGACATGGGGTCAAAAAACATTCAGTACTTC,CASSQDMGSKNIQYF
15,.,TRBJ2-7,.,TRBV27,TGTGCCAGCAGTGATCACGCCCAAGGGTTCTACGAGCAGTACTTC,CASSDHAQGFYEQYF
13,.,TRBJ2-1,.,TRBV5-1,TGCGCCAGCAGCTTGCCCCAGGGCAATGAGCAGTTCTTC,CASSLPQGNEQFF
14,TRBD1,TRBJ2-7,.,TRBV13,TGTGCCAGCAGCTCCATCCGACAGGGCTACGAGCAGTACTTC,CASSSIRQGYEQYF
16,.,TRBJ1-2,.,TRBV7-6,TGTGCCAGCAGCTTAGGTTCCGCGACATCGGACTATGGCTACACCTTC,CASSLGSATSDYGYTF
15,TRBD2,TRBJ2-2,.,TRBV5-1,TGCGCCAGCAGACAAGCGGGGGCGCAAGGCGGGGAGCTGTTTTTT,CASRQAGAQGGELFF
14,.,TRBJ1-1,once,TRBV5-6,TGTGCCAGCAGCTTGGTGGTGACCGAGGAGGAGGCTTTCTTT,CASSLVVTEEEAFF
15,TRBD1,TRBJ2-7,.,TRBV10-3,TGTGCCATCAGTGAGTCGGTTTCAGGGGGCTACGAGCAGTACTTC,CAISESVSGGYEQYF
14,.,TRBJ1-6,.,TRBV2,TGTGCCAGCAGTGAAGCGCTGGGGAGGCCCGACCTCCACTTT,CASSEALGRPDLHF
15,.,TRBJ2-3,.,TRBV2,TGTGCCAGCAGTGAAGGGACAGTTAGCACAGATACGCAGTATTTT,CASSEGTVSTDTQYF
15,TRBD1,TRBJ2-2,.,TRBV5-4,TGTGCCAGCAGCTTGGGACAGGGATACACCGGGGAGCTGTTTTTT,CASSLGQGYTGELFF
18,TRBD1,TRBJ1-4,.,TRBV27,TGTGCCAGCCCTTTGGGACAGTTTAAGAGGGGAACTAATGAAAAACTGTTTTTT,CASPLGQFKRGTNEKLFF
14,TRBD2,TRBJ2-5,once,TRBV7-3,TGTGCCAGCAGCTTAGGCGGGAGTATGGAGACCCAGTACTTC,CASSLGGSMETQYF
14,TRBD2,TRBJ2-5,.,TRBV30,TGTGCCTGGACTAGCGGGGGGGCCCAAGAGACCCAGTACTTC,CAWTSGGAQETQYF
13,.,TRBJ2-1,.,TRBV10-3,TGTGCCTCGTTAAACAGGGAGGCCAATGAGCAGTTCTTC,CASLNREANEQFF
15,.,TRBJ1-1,.,TRBV5-1,TGCGCCAGCAGCTTGGGTGGCAGCACGAACACTGAAGCTTTCTTT,CASSLGGSTNTEAFF
12,TRBD1,TRBJ1-1,.,TRBV6-6,TGTGCCAGCAGTCCCGGACAGGTCGAAGCTTTCTTT,CASSPGQVEAFF
15,.,TRBJ2-2,.,TRBV28,TGTGCCAGCAGTTTAGGGTTCGCGAACACCGGGGAGCTGTTTTTT,CASSLGFANTGELFF
15,.,TRBJ2-2,.,TRBV4-2,TGTGCCAGCAGCCAAGACGGAAGGGGCACCGGGGAGCTGTTTTTT,CASSQDGRGTGELFF
16,TRBD2,TRBJ2-1,.,TRBV4-1,TGCGCCAGCAGCCTCCAGGGACTAGCGGGCACCAATGAGCAGTTCTTC,CASSLQGLAGTNEQFF
15,.,TRBJ2-7,.,TRBV19,TGTGCCAGTAGTACAGGGGACATGGTACCCTACGAGCAGTACTTC,CASSTGDMVPYEQYF
16,.,TRBJ2-7,.,TRBV28,TGTGCCAGCAGATCCGGGGAAGGGAGAGGCTCCTACGAGCAGTACTTC,CASRSGEGRGSYEQYF
16,.,TRBJ2-1,.,TRBV7-6,TGTGCCAGCAGCTTAGAATTGTGGAGCTCCTACAATGAGCAGTTCTTC,CASSLELWSSYNEQFF
12,.,TRBJ2-7,.,TRBV7-6,TGTGCCAGCAGCTCCGTGCACTACGAGCAGTACTTC,CASSSVHYEQYF
17,TRBD2,TRBJ2-2,once,TRBV27,TGTGCCAGCAGTTCGACTAGCGGGGGGACCTACACCGGGGAGCTGTTTTTT,CASSSTSGGTYTGELFF